This T cell receptor (beta chain) was recovered during a study of graft-versus-host responses after intestinal transplantation. TCRdb's table, derived via immunoSEQ multiplex PCR, lists solely in-frame clones and lacks some. This table holds around 39,000 clones, roughly 86% found once. The trim removed 0 bases at V and 3 bases at J, leaving 3 bases unmatched. Germline V gene data show CDR1 as SGHNT and CDR2 as YYREEE (reference sequence). The CDR3 has 16 amino acids. J is TRBJ2-3 and V is TRBV5-4; 11 bases line up with TRBD2. The clonotype originates from a human patient who received an intestinal transplant, so some T cells may come from the graft donor. The material was PBMCs, obtained just under 270 days after transplant. The CDR3 DNA is TGTGCCAGCAGCTTGGTTGTAGCGGGGGGGACAGATACGCAGTATTTT. Translating it yields CASSLVVAGGTDTQYF. The whole variable domain, filled in from reference TRBV5-4 and TRBJ2-3, reads ETGVTQSPTHLIKTRGQQVTLRCSSQSGHNTVSWYQQALGQGPQFIFQYYREEENGRGNFPPRFSGLQFPNYSSELNVNALELDDSALYLCASSLVVAGGTDTQYFGPGTRLTVL.